The 29 T cell receptor beta chains given below trace back to one sample, sequenced in a study of OX40 agonist ivuxolimab in advanced cancers. Profiled with immunoSEQ multiplex PCR; TCRdb holds only in-frame clones, not every one. The sample lists 55,000 to 70,000 clones, roughly 89% occurring once. The sequencing used CD4+ or CD8+ T cells sorted from blood, collected in a trial of the OX40 agonist ivuxolimab. Receptor source: an adult with an advanced solid tumor such as melanoma, head and neck, liver or kidney cancer.

The chain joins TRBV29-1 to TRBJ2-5, with D perhaps TRBD1 or TRBD2 (5 bases each). With 7 bases removed from V and 5 bases from J, the gap between germline ends came to 14 bases. The germline V gene encodes CDR1 SQVTM and CDR2 ANQGSEA. CDR3 length equals 12 residues. CDR3: CSARGDRETQYF. As DNA, the CDR3 is TGCAGCGCAAGAGGGGACCGGGAGACCCAGTACTTC.

J is TRBJ1-6 and V is TRBV4-1; 8 bases match TRBD1. The ends lost 4 bases at V and 6 bases at J; junction bases unmatched: 5. Germline V gene data show CDR1 as MGHRA and CDR2 as YSYEKL. The CDR3 is 15 amino acids. CDR3 nucleotide sequence: TGCGCCAGCAGCCTAAGACAGGGGAGTAATTCACCCCTCCACTTT. Its protein is CASSLRQGSNSPLHF.

The chain has TRBV27 and TRBJ2-7; 11 bases are a match to TRBD2. The CDR3 extends over 14 amino acids. Germline V gene sequence: CDR1 MNHEY, CDR2 SMNVEV (reference sequence). V trimming: 5 bases; J trimming: 6 bases; junction bases outside the gene matches: 6. This chain's CDR3 is CASSVLAGVAEQYF. The CDR3 bases are TGTGCCAGCAGTGTACTAGCGGGGGTGGCCGAGCAGTACTTC.

The chain carries TRBV28 and TRBJ2-5; D unclear. Trimming removed 7 bases from V and 2 bases from J, with 8 bases in between. Germline CDR1 reads MDHEN; CDR2 reads SYDVKM. The CDR3 loop spans 12 amino acids. The CDR3 here is CASTDRQETQYF. The CDR3, as DNA: TGTGCCAGCACGGACCGACAAGAGACCCAGTACTTC.

This clone was picked up one time. The gene calls are TRBV7-2 and TRBJ1-5; possible D gene TRBD1, 5 bases. Germline V gene lookup returns CDR1 SGHTA and CDR2 FQGNSA. This CDR3 is 15 amino acids long. The ends were cut back, 3 bases at V and 0 bases at J, with 9 bases in the middle. The CDR3 DNA is TGTGCCAGCAGCTTGGGGGAATATAGCAATCAGCCCCAGCATTTT. This sequence encodes CASSLGEYSNQPQHF.

In its sample, this clone was seen many times. This chain joins TRBV27 and TRBJ2-7; 8 nucleotides match TRBD1. The germline V gene encodes CDR1 MNHEY and CDR2 SMNVEV (reference sequence). CDR3 length: 16 amino acids. V dropped 5 bases and J dropped 3; count of bases not matched to a gene: 12. CDR3 in DNA: TGTGCCAGCAGTCTTAGGACAGGGCCTCCCTTCTACGAGCAGTACTTC. As protein: CASSLRTGPPFYEQYF.

The chain joins TRBV13 to TRBJ2-1; maybe TRBD1 (6 bases). The CDR3 is 20 amino acids. V lost 5 bases, J lost 0 bases, and 26 bases lay in between. CDR1 and CDR2 (germline): PRHDT, FYEKMQ (reference sequence). The CDR3 DNA reads as TGTGCCAGCAGCATTCGGACAGCTGACATATCTAGGCTCTCCTACAATGAGCAGTTCTTC. Translating gives CASSIRTADISRLSYNEQFF. Drawing the rest from reference TRBV13 and TRBJ2-1, the complete variable domain is AAGVIQSPRHLIKEKRETATLKCYPIPRHDTVYWYQQGPGQDPQFLISFYEKMQSDKGSIPDRFSAQQFSDYHSELNMSSLELGDSALYFCASSIRTADISRLSYNEQFFGPGTRLTVL.

This clone was counted a few times. This chain connects TRBV19 to TRBJ2-7; TRBD2 is a possible D gene (5 bases). CDR3 length: 14 residues. Germline V lookup: CDR1 LNHDA, CDR2 SQIVND (reference sequence). The V gene lost 4 bases and the J gene lost 2 bases, with 12 bases spanning the gap. The CDR3 region has the DNA TGTGCCAGTAGTACCGGATCCGGGGCCTACGAGCAGTACTTC. Translated, it gives CASSTGSGAYEQYF.

This chain joins TRBV18 and TRBJ2-7; a weak D match, TRBD2 (5 bases). This CDR3 comprises 14 residues. The V end lost 6 bases, the J end lost 6 bases, and 18 bases lay between the germline ends. The germline gives CDR1 KGHSH, CDR2 LQKENI. CDR3 bases: TGTGCCAGCTCCCGGACTGGTTGGGGAGCCGAGCAGTACTTC. This translates into CASSRTGWGAEQYF.

The chain has TRBV7-2 and TRBJ2-3; perhaps D is TRBD1 or TRBD2 (5 bases each). Germline V gene lookup returns CDR1 SGHTA and CDR2 FQGNSA. The V and J ends lost 4 bases and 0 bases respectively, with 11 bases between them. CDR3 length: 15 residues. This chain's CDR3 is CASSSGTPSTDTQYF. The CDR3 nucleotides read TGTGCCAGCAGCTCCGGGACGCCAAGCACAGATACGCAGTATTTT.

By share, this clone ranks as medium-sized. This chain links TRBV4-1 with TRBJ2-7; the D gene is possibly TRBD2 (6 bases). The CDR3 is 14 amino acids. The ends were cut back, 1 base at V and 0 bases at J, with 7 bases in the middle. Per germline, CDR1 MGHRA and CDR2 YSYEKL. The CDR3 DNA is TGCGCCAGCAGCCAAGGGGACTCCTCCTACGAGCAGTACTTC. It codes for CASSQGDSSYEQYF.

The gene calls are TRBV4-1 and TRBJ2-5; TRBD1 matches at 9 bases. The V and J ends lost 0 bases and 7 bases, in that order; junction bases with no gene match: 9. In germline, CDR1 is MGHRA, CDR2 YSYEKL. The CDR3 has 16 amino acids. CDR3 residues: CASSQEGWGQGSTQYF. In nucleotides, the CDR3 is TGCGCCAGCAGCCAAGAAGGGTGGGGACAGGGATCGACCCAGTACTTC.

The chain combines TRBV19 with TRBJ2-3; possibly TRBD1 for D (5 bases). This CDR3 is built from 14 residues. The germline V gene encodes CDR1 LNHDA and CDR2 SQIVND (reference sequence). The V gene lost 4 bases and the J gene lost 0 bases, with 8 bases spanning the gap. DNA of the CDR3: TGTGCCAGTAGTAGCCGACAGAGCACAGATACGCAGTATTTT. Translation gives CASSSRQSTDTQYF. Full variable domain (outside the CDR3, taken from reference TRBV19 and TRBJ2-3): DGGITQSPKYLFRKEGQNVTLSCEQNLNHDAMYWYRQDPGQGLRLIYYSQIVNDFQKGDIAEGYSVSREKKESFPLTVTSAQKNPTAFYLCASSSRQSTDTQYFGPGTRLTVL.

The rearrangement joins TRBV18 to TRBJ1-2; possible D gene TRBD1, 6 bases. Trimming shortened V by 5 bases and J by 2 bases, and 12 bases separated the two germline ends. Germline V gene data show CDR1 as KGHSH and CDR2 as LQKENI. This CDR3 is 14 amino acids long. CDR3 sequence: CASSSDRSNYGYTF. CDR3 in DNA: TGTGCCAGCTCATCCGACAGGTCGAACTATGGCTACACCTTC.

This chain connects TRBV28 to TRBJ2-2, with unresolved D. Trimming left V 6 bases short and J 7 bases short, with 18 bases between. This CDR3 is 15 amino acids long. The germline V gene encodes CDR1 MDHEN and CDR2 SYDVKM. CDR3 coding DNA: TGTGCCAGCAGAAACGATGGACGTCTAGTCGGGGAGCTGTTTTTT. Amino acids: CASRNDGRLVGELFF.

This chain joins TRBV2 and TRBJ1-5; tentative D call: TRBD1 (6 bases). Germline V gives CDR1 SNHLY, CDR2 FYNNEI. V lost 0 bases to trimming and J lost 4 bases, with 7 bases between them. This CDR3 comprises 14 residues. CDR3 bases: TGTGCCAGCAGTGAAGCAAGGGGGAATCAGCCCCAGCATTTT. Encoded protein: CASSEARGNQPQHF.

The V gene is TRBV7-9, the J gene TRBJ1-1; D not resolved. Germline-derived CDR1 and CDR2 are SEHNR and FQNEAQ (reference sequence). There are 14 residues in the CDR3. Trimming took off 6 bases at V and 1 base at J, with 12 bases between the two ends. The CDR3 bases are TGTGCCAGCAGTCTACCTCTCGGGAACACTGAAGCTTTCTTT. This gives the protein CASSLPLGNTEAFF.

The genes are TRBV27 and TRBJ2-3; 12 bases agree with TRBD1. The CDR3 consists of 15 residues. CDR1 MNHEY and CDR2 SMNVEV come from the germline V gene (reference sequence). V lost 2 bases to trimming and J lost 6 bases; unmatched junction nucleotides: 3. The CDR3 nucleotides are TGTGCCAGCAGTTTAGGGACAGGGGGCGCGGATACGCAGTATTTT. This gives the protein CASSLGTGGADTQYF.

The V call is TRBV27, the J call TRBJ2-2, with D tentatively TRBD2 (5 bases). Germline CDR1 reads MNHEY; CDR2 reads SMNVEV (reference sequence). This CDR3 contains 13 residues. V lost 6 bases to trimming and J lost 1 base, with 6 bases between them. The CDR3 is CASSSGNTGELFF. The CDR3 region has the DNA TGTGCCAGCAGCAGCGGGAACACCGGGGAGCTGTTTTTT.

The chain links TRBV19 to TRBJ1-2; 8 bases agree with TRBD1. After removal of 7 bases from V and 4 bases from J, the junction contained 11 bases not matched to a gene. Germline assignment: CDR1 LNHDA and CDR2 SQIVND (reference sequence). This CDR3 has 15 amino acids. The CDR3 coding sequence is TGTGCCAGTACCCTCCTGGACAGGGTCGGCTATGGCTACACCTTC. It yields the protein CASTLLDRVGYGYTF.

The chain employs TRBV28 and TRBJ1-1; a possible D gene is TRBD1 (5 bases). V gave up 6 bases and J gave up 3 bases, with 20 bases separating them. This CDR3 is built from 16 residues. Germline V lookup: CDR1 MDHEN, CDR2 SYDVKM. CDR3 coding DNA: TGTGCCAGCAGCCCACCCCGGGGGAACGGGGACACTGAAGCTTTCTTT. Amino acids: CASSPPRGNGDTEAFF.

This clone showed up just once. The chain carries TRBV6-1 and TRBJ1-1; TRBD1 matches 12 bases. The junction had 11 bases not matched to a gene; V was cut back by 10 bases and J by 5 bases. CDR1 MNHNS and CDR2 SASEGT come from the germline V gene. The CDR3 has 15 residues. The CDR3: CATTGTGGLITEAFF. In DNA form, the CDR3 reads TGTGCCACTACCGGGACAGGGGGCCTTATAACTGAAGCTTTCTTT.

The CDR3 DNA follows: TGTGCCAGCAAGGGTCCCGGGGAGCTGTTTTTT. Protein: CASKGPGELFF. J is TRBJ2-2 and V is TRBV6-1; D is undetermined. Trimming took off 7 bases at V and 6 bases at J, with 6 bases between the two ends. The CDR3 runs 11 residues. In germline, CDR1 is MNHNS, CDR2 SASEGT.

This chain connects TRBV9 to TRBJ2-7; 10 nucleotides line up with TRBD2. With V trimmed by 2 bases and J by 5 bases, 13 bases remained unmatched. In germline, CDR1 is SGDLS, CDR2 YYNGEE. The CDR3 consists of 17 residues. The CDR3: CASSVRFWASGSDEQYF. CDR3 nucleotide sequence: TGTGCCAGCAGCGTCAGATTCTGGGCTAGCGGGAGCGACGAGCAGTACTTC.

The chain employs TRBV28 and TRBJ2-5, with 8 bases identical to TRBD1. The J call may be in error: the DNA end matches TRBJ2-7 better. This CDR3 region has 15 residues. CDR1 is MDHEN and CDR2 is SYDVKM in the germline V gene. CDR3: CATQREDRASYEQYF. CDR3 bases: TGTGCCACCCAGAGGGAGGACAGGGCCTCCTACGAGCAGTACTTC.

The gene calls are TRBV6-5 and TRBJ2-7, with unresolved D. The V end lost 0 bases, the J end lost 7 bases, and 10 bases lay between the germline ends. CDR1 and CDR2 from the germline V gene are MNHEY and SVGAGI. This CDR3 contains 13 residues. The CDR3, as DNA: TGTGCCAGCAGTTACTCGGCAGTGGGTGAGCAGTACTTC. The encoded protein is CASSYSAVGEQYF.

The chain recombines TRBV2 with TRBJ2-1, with D possibly called TRBD1 or TRBD2 (5 bases each). Per the germline V gene, CDR1 is SNHLY and CDR2 is FYNNEI. The CDR3 runs 13 residues. V lost 11 bases and J lost 4, with 15 bases in between. The CDR3 DNA sequence: TGTGCCGGCCGGGACGGACCATACAATGAGCAGTTCTTC. This sequence encodes CAGRDGPYNEQFF.

The chain joins TRBV6-6 to TRBJ1-3; TRBD1 might be the D (5 bases). This CDR3 spans 14 amino acids. Germline V gives CDR1 MNHNY, CDR2 SVGAGI (reference sequence). The ends were cut back, 6 bases at V and 7 bases at J, with 16 bases in the middle. The CDR3 here is CASRAGTLGNTIYF. The CDR3 coding sequence is TGTGCCAGCAGAGCCGGGACCTTGGGGAACACCATATATTTT.

V usage is TRBV18 and J usage is TRBJ2-1, with a weak D call TRBD1 (6 bases). V was trimmed by 8 bases and J by 5 bases, leaving 19 bases between them. The CDR3 extends over 15 amino acids. Germline V lookup: CDR1 KGHSH, CDR2 LQKENI. CDR3 sequence (DNA): TGTGCCAGCCAACCCAACAGGGCCCCAAACAATGAGCAGTTCTTC. Translating it yields CASQPNRAPNNEQFF.